This T cell receptor (beta chain) was captured in a study of cytomegalovirus exposure and HLA in healthy donors. Study-wide points: As confirmed in vitro, three CMV-associated chains were specific for CMV antigens. Reports indicated that the classifier achieved high specificity and sensitivity in diagnosing cytomegalovirus status.

Worth noting for this clone: Its specificity is unknown.

TCRdb's copy holds only in-frame clones and misses some; the assay was immunoSEQ multiplex PCR. The repertoire includes roughly 60,000 clones, roughly nine tenths of them detected once, and about 2.2% sits in the top ten. The CDR3 has 17 amino acids. The rearrangement joins TRBV21-1 to TRBJ2-7; no check of the table's D call, TRBD2, against the DNA was made. TRBV21-1 constitutes a pseudogene. This TCR was sampled from a woman in her 30s in good health and CMV-seronegative. Sequenced material: PBMCs. CDR3 sequence (DNA): TGTGCCAGCAGGAGGCGGGGCCCGTTGTGCCGAAGGTACGAGCAGTACTTC. As protein: CASRRRGPLCRRYEQYF.